This T cell receptor beta chain was recovered during a study of OX40 agonist ivuxolimab in advanced cancers. In the study overall: The dose-escalation group included hepatocellular carcinoma, melanoma, renal cell carcinoma and head and neck cancer. Three patients, one with hepatocellular carcinoma and two with cutaneous melanoma, responded partially.

Repertoires were generated with immunoSEQ multiplex PCR, while TCRdb's copy carries only in-frame clones and drops some. The sample includes tens of thousands of clones, 90% to 95% of them seen just once. Per the germline V gene, CDR1 is MNHNY and CDR2 is SVGAGI (reference sequence). J was trimmed by 7 bases and V by 6 bases; bases with no gene match: 9. This CDR3 spans 16 amino acids. Study results and caveats: Near-lowest levels of clonal expansion characterized partial responders at 0.1-3.0 mg/kg. Among expanded peripheral T cells, antigen specificity went undetermined.

As for this clone: What it binds is not known.

Sequenced here: CD4+ or CD8+ T cells sorted from blood, sampled in a trial of the OX40 agonist ivuxolimab. This receptor was obtained from an adult with an advanced solid tumor such as melanoma, head and neck, liver or kidney cancer. V usage is TRBV6-6 and J usage is TRBJ2-1, with 13 bases that match TRBD2. CDR3 sequence: CASSITSGGVSNEQFF. The CDR3, as DNA: TGTGCCAGCAGCATCACTAGCGGGGGGGTTTCGAATGAGCAGTTCTTC.